This T cell receptor beta chain was documented in a study of T cell repertoires in cytomegalovirus infection. Study context: The authors relied on CMV epitopes, both recently identified HLA-C-restricted and well-studied HLA-B-restricted. CMV infection plus the matching HLA type was flagged by public TCR beta signatures. Findings of the study overall: Totalled public TCR beta family frequency picked out people who carried CMV plus the relevant HLA. Dominating the ex vivo response were TCR beta clonotypes that were CMV-specific and HLA-C-restricted.

TCRdb reprocessed the reads via MiXCR and lists one record per CDR3 protein. Of about 500,000 distinct CDR3 sequences listed, roughly a third are singletons. With respect to this clonotype: Its target is unknown.

This sample comprised cultured PBMCs, obtained from culture after CMV antigen stimulation. This receptor was obtained from a human donor in good health (CMV status not recorded). Some clones in this sample may be carry-over from other donors' samples.

The CDR3 here is CASSLATGGPDYGYTF. CDR3 DNA sequence: TGTGCCAGCAGCTTAGCGACAGGGGGACCGGACTATGGCTACACCTTC. V and J are TRBV7-2 and TRBJ1-2; 9 bases map to TRBD1. J was trimmed by 3 bases and V by 0 bases; bases with no gene match: 5. Germline V gives CDR1 SGHTA, CDR2 FQGNSA. The CDR3 covers 16 residues.